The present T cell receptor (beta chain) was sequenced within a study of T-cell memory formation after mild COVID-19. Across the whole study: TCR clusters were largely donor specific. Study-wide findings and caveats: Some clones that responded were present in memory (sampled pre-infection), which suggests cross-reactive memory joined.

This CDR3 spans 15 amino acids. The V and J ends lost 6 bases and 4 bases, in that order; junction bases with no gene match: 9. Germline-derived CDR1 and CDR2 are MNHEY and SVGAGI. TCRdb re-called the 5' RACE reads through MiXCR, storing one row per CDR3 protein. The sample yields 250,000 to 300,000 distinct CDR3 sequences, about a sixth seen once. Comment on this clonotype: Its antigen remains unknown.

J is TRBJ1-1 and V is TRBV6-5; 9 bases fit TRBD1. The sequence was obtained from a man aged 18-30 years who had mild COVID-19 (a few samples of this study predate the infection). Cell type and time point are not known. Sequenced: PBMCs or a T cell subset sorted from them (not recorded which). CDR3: CASSRRSTGGTEAFF. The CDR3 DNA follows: TGTGCCAGCAGCCGTCGGTCGACAGGGGGCACTGAAGCTTTCTTT.